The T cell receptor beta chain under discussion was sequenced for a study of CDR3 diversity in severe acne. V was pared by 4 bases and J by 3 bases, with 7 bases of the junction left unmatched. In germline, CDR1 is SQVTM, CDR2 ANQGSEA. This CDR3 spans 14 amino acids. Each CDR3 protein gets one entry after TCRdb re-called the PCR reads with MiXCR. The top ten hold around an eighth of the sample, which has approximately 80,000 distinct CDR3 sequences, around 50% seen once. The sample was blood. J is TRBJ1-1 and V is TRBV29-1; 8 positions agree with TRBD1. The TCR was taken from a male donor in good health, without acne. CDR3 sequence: CSVGLRDRYTEAFF. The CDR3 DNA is TGCAGCGTTGGCCTCCGGGACAGGTACACTGAAGCTTTCTTT.